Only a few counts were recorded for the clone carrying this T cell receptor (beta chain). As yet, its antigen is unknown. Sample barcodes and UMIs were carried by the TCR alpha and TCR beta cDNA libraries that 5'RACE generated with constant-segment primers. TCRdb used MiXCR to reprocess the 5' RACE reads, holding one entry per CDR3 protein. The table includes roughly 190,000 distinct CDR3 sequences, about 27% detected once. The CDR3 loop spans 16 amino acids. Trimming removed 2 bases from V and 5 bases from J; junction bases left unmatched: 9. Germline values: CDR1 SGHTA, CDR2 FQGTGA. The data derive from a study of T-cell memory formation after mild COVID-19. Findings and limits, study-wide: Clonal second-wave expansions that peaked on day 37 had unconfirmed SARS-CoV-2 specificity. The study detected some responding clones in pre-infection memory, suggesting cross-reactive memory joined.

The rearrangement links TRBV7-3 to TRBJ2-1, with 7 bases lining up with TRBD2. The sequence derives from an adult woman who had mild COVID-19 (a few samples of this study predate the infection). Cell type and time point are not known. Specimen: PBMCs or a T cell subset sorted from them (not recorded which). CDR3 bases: TGTGCCAGCAGCTTAGTGGGTAGCGGGCGGGACAATGAGCAGTTCTTC. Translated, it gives CASSLVGSGRDNEQFF.